These 20 T cell receptor beta chains were sequenced from one sample in a study of blood T cell repertoires in COVID-19. Some clones are missing from TCRdb's copy, which holds only in-frame ones; the method was immunoSEQ multiplex PCR. This table has under 350,000 clones, around 86% appearing once. Source material: peripheral blood. Source of these receptors: a man in his fifties with acute or convalescent COVID-19.

This rearrangement joins TRBV19 to TRBJ1-1; D ambiguous. Trimming shortened V by 1 base and J by 3 bases, and 12 bases separated the two germline ends. The CDR3 spans 15 residues. Germline values: CDR1 LNHDA, CDR2 SQIVND (reference sequence). CDR3 protein: CASSIGRGPHTEAFF. The CDR3 nucleotides read TGTGCCAGTAGTATAGGGCGCGGGCCTCACACTGAAGCTTTCTTT.

The chain has TRBV5-1 and TRBJ2-3; D unresolved. CDR1 and CDR2 from the germline V gene are SGHRS and YFSETQ. V lost 2 bases and J 2 bases, leaving 3 bases between the germline ends. The CDR3 totals 12 residues. As DNA, the CDR3 is TGCGCCAGCAGCTTCCTCACAGATACGCAGTATTTT. Residues: CASSFLTDTQYF. Full variable domain (missing parts from reference TRBV5-1 and TRBJ2-3): KAGVTQTPRYLIKTRGQQVTLSCSPISGHRSVSWYQQTPGQGLQFLFEYFSETQRNKGNFPGRFSGRQFSNSRSEMNVSTLELGDSALYLCASSFLTDTQYFGPGTRLTVL.

The rearrangement uses TRBV5-4 and TRBJ2-5; 7 nucleotides match TRBD1. The J segment lost 5 bases and the V segment lost 4 bases, leaving 14 bases of the junction unmatched. CDR3 length: 16 residues. Looked up from germline, CDR1 is SGHNT and CDR2 is YYREEE (reference sequence). CDR3 protein: CASSPSGKGGGETQYF. The CDR3 DNA reads as TGTGCCAGCAGCCCGTCCGGCAAAGGGGGCGGGGAGACCCAGTACTTC.

The chain has TRBV7-8 and TRBJ2-6; the D gene is possibly TRBD1 (6 bases). The CDR3 is 19 amino acids. CDR1 SGHVS and CDR2 FQNEAQ come from the germline V gene. V lost 1 base and J 2 bases, leaving 18 bases between the germline ends. The CDR3 loop reads CASSLVIGDKMTGANVLTF. The CDR3, as DNA: TGTGCCAGCAGCTTAGTAATCGGGGACAAAATGACTGGGGCCAACGTCCTGACTTTC. Filled out from reference TRBV7-8 and TRBJ2-6, the complete variable domain reads GAGVSQSPRYKVAKRGQDVALRCDPISGHVSLFWYQQALGQGPEFLTYFQNEAQLDKSGLPSDRFFAERPEGSVSTLKIQRTQQEDSAVYLCASSLVIGDKMTGANVLTFGAGSRLTVL.

V is TRBV11-1 and J is TRBJ1-2; a possible D gene is TRBD1 (6 bases). From germline, CDR1 is SGHAT and CDR2 FQDESV (reference sequence). The CDR3 contains 12 residues. The V end lost 3 bases, the J end lost 8 bases, and 10 bases lay between the germline ends. The CDR3 DNA sequence: TGTGCCAGCAGCTTCCAGGGGATGGGCTACACCTTC. Protein: CASSFQGMGYTF.

The rearrangement uses TRBV4-2 and TRBJ2-6, with 7 bases aligning to TRBD1. From germline, CDR1 is LGHNA and CDR2 YNFKEQ. This CDR3 comprises 16 residues. Trimming removed 9 bases from V and 3 bases from J; junction bases left unmatched: 11. The CDR3 spells CASLQGPHIGANVLTF. The CDR3 nucleotides read TGTGCCAGTTTACAGGGGCCCCATATTGGGGCCAACGTCCTGACTTTC.

This chain uses TRBV7-9 with TRBJ1-3; maybe TRBD1 (5 bases). Trimming pared 5 bases from V and 0 bases from J, leaving 11 bases between. The CDR3 covers 15 residues. Germline-derived CDR1 and CDR2 are SEHNR and FQNEAQ (reference sequence). As DNA, the CDR3 is TGTGCCAGCAGCCCCCCAGGGAACTCTGGAAACACCATATATTTT. This translates into CASSPPGNSGNTIYF.

V usage is TRBV19 and J usage is TRBJ1-2, with D possibly being TRBD1 (6 bases). Deletions cut 2 bases from V and 4 bases from J, with 17 bases between. CDR1 is LNHDA, CDR2 SQIVND, per germline (reference sequence). There are 16 residues in the CDR3. Written as DNA, the CDR3 is TGTGCCAGTAGTATATCAACAGGGAGATCACTCTATGGCTACACCTTC. Its protein is CASSISTGRSLYGYTF.

The genes are TRBV6-2 or TRBV6-3 and TRBJ2-1; possibly TRBD2 for D (6 bases). Trimming removed 5 bases from V and 3 bases from J, with 8 bases in between. The CDR3 covers 13 residues. Germline V gene data show CDR1 as MNHEY and CDR2 as SVGEGT. The CDR3 nucleotides read TGTGCCAGCAGTCGGGGACTCTACAATGAGCAGTTCTTC. Amino acids: CASSRGLYNEQFF.

This clone was observed a single time. The genes are TRBV5-4 and TRBJ2-7; 8 bases match TRBD1. Per the germline V gene, CDR1 is SGHNT and CDR2 is YYREEE (reference sequence). After removal of 3 bases from V and 3 bases from J, the junction contained 5 bases not matched to a gene. The CDR3 has 14 residues. The CDR3 is CASSSGTGVYEQYF. The CDR3 nucleotides are TGTGCCAGCAGCTCCGGGACAGGTGTCTACGAGCAGTACTTC.

The rearrangement uses TRBV5-4 and TRBJ1-2; TRBD1 might be the D (6 bases). V was clipped by 7 bases and J by 3 bases, with 19 bases between them. Germline loops: CDR1 SGHNT, CDR2 YYREEE (reference sequence). The CDR3 loop spans 15 amino acids. In DNA, the CDR3 is TGTGCCAGCTCCCAGTGGGGGGGCTTAGACTATGGCTACACCTTC. Encoded protein: CASSQWGGLDYGYTF. The whole variable domain, remainder taken from reference TRBV5-4 and TRBJ1-2, is ETGVTQSPTHLIKTRGQQVTLRCSSQSGHNTVSWYQQALGQGPQFIFQYYREEENGRGNFPPRFSGLQFPNYSSELNVNALELDDSALYLCASSQWGGLDYGYTFGSGTRLTVV.

The CDR3 DNA sequence: TGCGCCAGCAGCCTCTTGACAGCCGCTGGGGCCAACGTCCTGACTTTC. Amino acid sequence: CASSLLTAAGANVLTF. The chain uses TRBV4-1 and TRBJ2-6; possible D gene TRBD1, 5 bases. CDR1 is MGHRA and CDR2 is YSYEKL in the germline V gene. V was cut by 4 bases and J by 2 bases, with 12 bases left in between. This CDR3 comprises 16 residues.

The J gene is TRBJ2-1, the V gene TRBV3-1 (or the pseudogene TRBV3-2), with a tentative D call TRBD2 (6 bases). The CDR3 is 16 amino acids. V was clipped by 4 bases and J by 4 bases, with 17 bases between them. In germline, CDR1 is LGHDT, CDR2 YNNKEL (reference sequence). The DNA for the CDR3 is TGTGCCAGCAGCCGGGGTACAACGGGGGTTTACAATGAGCAGTTCTTC. Protein product: CASSRGTTGVYNEQFF.

The J gene is TRBJ2-1, the V gene TRBV18; tentatively, D is TRBD2 (5 bases). Per the germline V gene, CDR1 is KGHSH and CDR2 is LQKENI. The V end was cut by 0 bases, the J end by 0 bases, with 9 bases between. The CDR3 covers 16 residues. DNA for the CDR3: TGTGCCAGCTCACCACCGAGAGGGAGCTCCTACAATGAGCAGTTCTTC. It yields the protein CASSPPRGSSYNEQFF.

This clone was picked up a small number of times. The V and J genes are TRBV3-1 (or the pseudogene TRBV3-2) and TRBJ2-2; TRBD2 matches 10 bases. The germline CDR1 and CDR2 sequences are LGHDT and YNNKEL (reference sequence). The CDR3 totals 16 residues. With 1 base clipped from V and 7 bases from J, the junction kept 6 bases outside the gene matches. This CDR3 reads CASSQALAGAGGELFF. In nucleotides, the CDR3 is TGTGCCAGCAGCCAAGCCCTAGCGGGGGCCGGCGGGGAGCTGTTTTTT.

This clone has just a few counts. This rearrangement joins TRBV7-3 to TRBJ1-1; D is undetermined. The CDR3 covers 17 residues. Germline V CDR1 and CDR2: SGHTA, FQGTGA. The V end lost 5 bases, the J end lost 3 bases, and 22 bases lay between the germline ends. The CDR3 region has the DNA TGTGCCAGCAGCCCCGTCCACATGGCCGGAGGGTACACTGAAGCTTTCTTT. Its protein product is CASSPVHMAGGYTEAFF.

The genes are TRBV10-3 and TRBJ2-2; D possibly corresponds to TRBD2 (5 bases). Germline V gene lookup returns CDR1 ENHRY and CDR2 SYGVKD. The V end lost 3 bases, the J end lost 5 bases, and 10 bases lay between the germline ends. The length of the CDR3 is 14 residues. CDR3 amino acids: CAISDRTETGELFF. The CDR3 coding sequence is TGTGCCATCAGTGATAGGACTGAAACCGGGGAGCTGTTTTTT.

This chain connects TRBV14 to TRBJ1-4; 9 bases align to TRBD1. From germline, CDR1 is SGHDN and CDR2 FVKESK. This CDR3 region has 16 residues. V gave up 4 bases and J gave up 8 bases; unmatched junction bases: 11. The CDR3 protein is CASSPTLGQGQEKLFF. Written as DNA, the CDR3 is TGTGCCAGCAGCCCAACACTGGGACAGGGTCAAGAAAAACTGTTTTTT.

The chain uses TRBV6-5 and TRBJ1-1; 8 nucleotides agree with TRBD1. CDR3 size: 13 residues. Trimming removed 8 bases from V and 4 bases from J; junction bases left unmatched: 6. The V gene's germline CDR1 is MNHEY and CDR2 SVGAGI. The CDR3: CASGQGAGTEAFF. CDR3 coding DNA: TGTGCCAGCGGCCAGGGGGCTGGCACTGAAGCTTTCTTT.

The chain couples TRBV11-3 to TRBJ2-7; 9 bases fit TRBD2. In germline, CDR1 is SGHNT, CDR2 YENEEA. The CDR3 sequence is 15 residues long. V shed 5 bases, J shed 6 bases, and the junction held 11 bases outside the gene matches. The CDR3 DNA reads TGTGCCAGCAGCCCCCCGGGGCTAGCGGGGTGCGAGCAGTACTTC. It yields the protein CASSPPGLAGCEQYF. Together with reference TRBV11-3 and TRBJ2-7, the CDR3 gives the full variable domain: EAGVVQSPRYKIIEKKQPVAFWCNPISGHNTLYWYLQNLGQGPELLIRYENEEAVDDSQLPKDRFSAERLKGVDSTLKIQPAELGDSAVYLCASSPPGLAGCEQYFGPGTRLTVT.